This entry is about one T cell receptor (beta chain). The data were taken from a study of blood T cell repertoires in COVID-19. Study-wide background: The study drew acute and convalescent COVID-19 samples from the United States, Italy and Spain. From T cells, B-cell-depleted T cells, or PBMCs came the material, which was cDNA or gDNA.

How the authors handled the data: Reference gene primers were amplified, and this amplification served to estimate nucleated cell counts. The data were produced by immunoSEQ multiplex PCR, yet TCRdb's version contains in-frame clones alone and is incomplete. V and J calls and clone size are as listed in that table; D and trimming were resolved from the DNA. The data show approximately 130,000 clones, over 80% seen once. The CDR3 length is 12 residues. Germline CDR1 reads LGHNT; CDR2 reads FRNRAP. Deletions cut 6 bases from V and 3 bases from J, with 9 bases between. The chain links TRBV12-5 to TRBJ2-7; D may be TRBD1 (6 bases). Sequenced input: peripheral blood. The receptor's source is a man aged 40-49 years with active or convalescent COVID-19. The CDR3 DNA follows: TGTGCTAGTGGCAAGGACAGCTACGAGCAGTACTTC. This gives the protein CASGKDSYEQYF.